This passage covers 24 T cell receptor beta chains from one sample sequenced in a study of tumor-infiltrating lymphocytes in oesophageal squamous cell carcinoma. Each CDR3 protein gets one entry after TCRdb re-called the PCR reads with MiXCR. The sample carries roughly 16,000 distinct CDR3 sequences, 44% recorded once. The sequencing input was blood. These receptors were taken from a female donor with esophageal squamous cell carcinoma.

This clonotype was detected many times. The chain links TRBV5-1 to TRBJ2-7; 11 bases are a match to TRBD2. The CDR3 length is 14 residues. The V gene's germline CDR1 is SGHRS and CDR2 YFSETQ. V lost 6 bases, J lost 3 bases, and 5 bases stayed unmatched. In DNA, the CDR3 is TGCGCCAGCAAGCCCGGACTAGCGGGCTACGAGCAGTACTTC. Translation: CASKPGLAGYEQYF.

The chain couples TRBV6-6 to TRBJ1-3; D may be TRBD1 (6 bases). There are 16 residues in the CDR3. Germline CDR1 and CDR2: MNHNY and SVGAGI (reference sequence). The V end lost 0 bases, the J end lost 0 bases, and 9 bases lay between the germline ends. In DNA form, the CDR3 reads TGTGCCAGCAGTTACTCGAGGGGGGTCTCTGGAAACACCATATATTTT. It encodes CASSYSRGVSGNTIYF.

This clonotype was counted ten times or more. Given a much more abundant clone one base away, this may be a read error. This chain joins TRBV11-1 and TRBJ2-1; D is unresolved. This CDR3 spans 14 amino acids. Per the germline V gene, CDR1 is SGHAT and CDR2 is FQDESV (reference sequence). Trimming removed 5 bases from V and 10 bases from J, with 18 bases in between. CDR3 amino acids: CASSLGLGTYEQFF. CDR3 nucleotide sequence: TGTGCCAGCAGCCTGGGCCTAGGAACCTACGAGCAGTTCTTC. Variable domain in full (rest from reference TRBV11-1 and TRBJ2-1): EAEVAQSPRYKITEKSQAVAFWCDPISGHATLYWYRQILGQGPELLVQFQDESVVDDSQLPKDRFSAERLKGVDSTLKIQPAELGDSAMYLCASSLGLGTYEQFFGPGTRLTVL.

This clonotype occurred many times. This may be a read error, as it is one base from a much larger clone. The V gene is TRBV5-4, the J gene TRBJ2-1, with D perhaps matching TRBD2 (6 bases). The closer fit of TRBJ2-7 to the DNA end suggests the J call may be wrong. Germline values: CDR1 SGHNT, CDR2 YYREEE (reference sequence). There are 16 residues in the CDR3. CDR3 sequence reads: CASSLAGSSSYNEQYF. Here the CDR3 DNA reads TGTGCCAGCAGCTTGGCCGGGAGTAGCTCCTACAATGAGCAGTACTTC.

This clonotype was seen a few times. This chain links TRBV7-2 with TRBJ2-7; D may match TRBD1 or TRBD2 (5 bases each). Looked up from germline, CDR1 is SGHTA and CDR2 is FQGNSA. The germline V and J ends were trimmed by 1 base and 6 bases, with 10 bases remaining between them. The CDR3 covers 13 residues. The CDR3 loop reads CASSLGAGGEQYF. The CDR3 DNA reads as TGTGCCAGCAGCTTAGGGGCTGGGGGCGAGCAGTACTTC.

The chain combines TRBV10-3 with TRBJ2-7, with 8 bases fitting TRBD2. The DNA matches TRBJ2-5 better at its end, which makes the J call doubtful. This CDR3 has 13 amino acids. Germline CDR1 ENHRY, CDR2 SYGVKD. The CDR3 coding sequence is TGTGCCACGGCGCGGGGGGACCAAGAGACCCAGTACTTC. This sequence encodes CATARGDQETQYF.

This clonotype occurred once. This sequence joins TRBV6-1 and TRBJ2-1, with a possible D match to TRBD2 (6 bases). V gave up 11 bases and J gave up 8 bases, with 19 bases separating them. This CDR3 is built from 13 residues. From germline, CDR1 is MNHNS and CDR2 SASEGT. The CDR3 sequence: CAVRRDGGDEQFF. In nucleotides, the CDR3 is TGTGCCGTCCGGAGGGACGGGGGAGATGAGCAGTTCTTC.

This clonotype was observed many times. This chain connects TRBV2 to TRBJ2-7, with D unclear. In germline, CDR1 is SNHLY, CDR2 FYNNEI. The germline V and J ends were trimmed by 7 bases and 1 base, with 14 bases remaining between them. The CDR3 sequence is 14 residues long. CDR3 region: CASTQASTSYEQYF. The CDR3 DNA reads TGTGCCAGCACCCAGGCGAGTACTTCCTACGAGCAGTACTTC.

To note about this clonotype: It is unclear where the CDR3 begins or ends on the DNA, so no DNA is shown, and the CDR3 is as TCRdb lists it. This chain's CDR3 is CASSLTADLRAVLRF. The V and J genes are TRBV7-2 and TRBJ2-6; TRBD1 was called by the table and not checked on the DNA. The CDR3 region is 15 residues in length, termini included. The germline gives CDR1 SGHTA, CDR2 FQGNSA.

This clonotype showed up many times. The gene calls are TRBV12-3 or TRBV12-4 and TRBJ1-1; D may be TRBD1 (6 bases). The V gene lost 6 bases and the J gene lost 1 base, with 9 bases spanning the gap. The CDR3 has 13 amino acids. The CDR3 is CASRGQPNTEAFF. The CDR3 DNA sequence: TGTGCCAGCAGGGGACAACCGAACACTGAAGCTTTCTTT.

This clonotype was seen at least ten times. A much larger clone lies one base from this, so it may be a read error. The genes are TRBV19 and TRBJ2-5, with 8 bases aligning to TRBD2. J was trimmed by 11 bases and V by 7 bases; bases with no gene match: 15. CDR3 size: 14 residues. Germline-derived CDR1 and CDR2 are LNHDA and SQIVND (reference sequence). CDR3 in DNA: TGTGCCAGTACCCCGGGAGGGCCTTACAATGAGCAGTACTTC. Protein product: CASTPGGPYNEQYF.

The chain couples TRBV19 to TRBJ2-3; 11 nucleotides agree with TRBD2. The CDR3 is 16 residues long. Germline-derived CDR1 and CDR2 are LNHDA and SQIVND (reference sequence). V lost 6 bases and J lost 0; bases outside the gene matches: 5. CDR3: CASSLLAGGSTDTQYF. CDR3 sequence (DNA): TGTGCCAGTAGCCTGCTAGCGGGAGGCAGCACAGATACGCAGTATTTT.

The chain links TRBV12-3 or TRBV12-4 to TRBJ2-2, with 10 bases aligning to TRBD2. V lost 3 bases and J lost 6; bases outside the gene matches: 1. The CDR3 length is 14 residues. Here the CDR3 reads CASSLGTSAGELFF. The CDR3 DNA reads as TGTGCCAGCAGTTTGGGGACTAGCGCCGGGGAGCTGTTTTTT.

This clonotype is labeled as medium-sized. This chain uses TRBV7-2 with TRBJ2-7, with TRBD2 matching over 7 bases. The CDR3 has 14 amino acids. The germline CDR1 and CDR2 sequences are SGHTA and FQGNSA. The ends lost 1 base at V and 6 bases at J; junction bases unmatched: 6. CDR3 loop: CASSLGGGLGEQYF. In DNA, the CDR3 is TGTGCCAGCAGCTTAGGGGGGGGTTTAGGCGAGCAGTACTTC.

This clonotype was found many times. This chain joins TRBV6-6 and TRBJ2-3; TRBD1 might be the D (5 bases). Germline CDR1 MNHNY, CDR2 SVGAGI (reference sequence). V was trimmed by 2 bases and J by 0 bases, leaving 12 bases between them. The CDR3 is 16 residues long. DNA for the CDR3: TGTGCCAGCAGTTACCTTGGGGCTGGGAGCACAGATACGCAGTATTTT. Its protein is CASSYLGAGSTDTQYF.

Note on this clonotype: Because the CDR3's place on the DNA is in doubt, the DNA is left out and the CDR3 is given as listed by TCRdb. The V and J genes are TRBV7-5 and TRBJ1-5; TRBD1 was called by the table and not checked on the DNA. TRBV7-5 is a pseudogene segment. The CDR3 adds up to 20 amino acids, both ends counted. The CDR3 sequence is CISVPEAYPDDRGGNQPQHF.

A single count supports this clonotype. V is TRBV12-3 or TRBV12-4 and J is TRBJ1-2, with a weak D call TRBD1 (6 bases). V lost 6 bases and J 4 bases, leaving 12 bases between the germline ends. The CDR3 consists of 13 residues. For the CDR3, the DNA is TGTGCCAGCAGCCCAACAGGGAGCTATGGCTACACCTTC. As protein: CASSPTGSYGYTF.

This clonotype showed up just a few times. Since a much larger clone is just one base distant, this may be a read error. V and J are TRBV10-2 and TRBJ2-1, with a possible D match to TRBD2 (5 bases). The germline gives CDR1 WSHSY, CDR2 SAAADI. The CDR3 has 13 residues. The V end was cut by 6 bases, the J end by 10 bases, with 16 bases between. The CDR3: CASRVGSSYEQFF. The CDR3 nucleotides are TGCGCCAGCAGGGTGGGGAGCTCCTACGAGCAGTTCTTC.

V and J are TRBV12-3 or TRBV12-4 and TRBJ2-5; D is ambiguous. The CDR3 extends over 14 amino acids. V was shortened by 2 bases and J by 2 bases, with 9 bases between the two germline ends. The CDR3 loop reads CASSLLGSQETQYF. Here the CDR3 DNA reads TGTGCCAGCAGTTTACTGGGATCTCAAGAGACCCAGTACTTC.

At least ten counts were recorded for this clonotype. The chain recombines TRBV28 with TRBJ1-2; possibly TRBD1 for D (5 bases). The germline V gene encodes CDR1 MDHEN and CDR2 SYDVKM. CDR3 length: 13 residues. V was trimmed by 3 bases and J by 4 bases, leaving 9 bases between them. CDR3 sequence reads: CASSFGGGYGYTF. In DNA form, the CDR3 reads TGTGCCAGCAGTTTTGGGGGGGGCTATGGCTACACCTTC.

Sample share makes this clonotype medium-sized (0.01 to 0.1%). This may be a read error: a much more frequent sequence differs by one nucleotide. The V gene is TRBV28, the J gene TRBJ2-1; D not certain. This CDR3 has 12 residues. V was shortened by 3 bases and J by 10 bases, with 10 bases between the two germline ends. Per germline, CDR1 MDHEN and CDR2 SYDVKM. For the CDR3, the DNA is TGTGCCAGCAGTTTCCCGACCTACGAGCAGTTCTTC. This codes for CASSFPTYEQFF.

The V call is TRBV7-4, the J call TRBJ1-1; D is possibly TRBD1 (5 bases). Germline values: CDR1 SGHVT, CDR2 SQSDAQ. The CDR3 spans 13 residues. Between the trimmed V and J ends, which lost 5 bases and 4 bases, there was a span of 11 bases. Here the CDR3 DNA reads TGTGCCAGCAGCCCGGGGGGGATCACTGAAGCTTTCTTT. As protein: CASSPGGITEAFF.

The rearrangement uses TRBV27 and TRBJ2-1; D possibly corresponds to TRBD1 (5 bases). The DNA matches TRBJ2-5 better at its end, which makes the J call doubtful. The CDR3 totals 12 residues. Germline V gene data show CDR1 as MNHEY and CDR2 as SMNVEV (reference sequence). The CDR3 DNA follows: TGTGCCAGCAGTCCCCAAAGACAGCCCCAGTACTTC. It encodes CASSPQRQPQYF.

This clonotype occurred many times. This chain links TRBV10-1 with TRBJ2-1, with 9 bases identical to TRBD2. Trimming at V came to 5 bases and at J to 4 bases, leaving 6 bases not matched to a gene. Germline CDR1 and CDR2: WNHNN and SYGVQD (reference sequence). This CDR3 contains 15 residues. CDR3 loop: CASSRAGGPYNEQFF. CDR3 sequence (DNA): TGCGCCAGCAGTCGCGCGGGGGGGCCGTACAATGAGCAGTTCTTC.